This T cell receptor beta chain was documented in a study of OX40 agonist ivuxolimab in advanced cancers. Looking at the study overall: Ivuxolimab was a fully human IgG2 agonistic monoclonal antibody targeting the costimulatory receptor OX40 (CD134). Peripheral TCRbeta sequencing aimed to test whether ivuxolimab altered TCR sequence diversity and caused clonal T-cell expansion. Intravenous ivuxolimab was administered to patients every 2 weeks at six dose levels: 0.01, 0.1, 0.3, 1.5, 3 and 10 mg/kg. The paper describes the monotherapy dose-escalation part (N = 52 patients) of the phase I trial of ivuxolimab. Patients were allowed to have had prior anti-PD-1, anti-PD-L1 or anti-CTLA-4 therapy, and 40% to 45% of the dose-escalation patients had previously received checkpoint inhibitors. Partial responses were achieved by three dose-escalation patients, of whom one had hepatocellular carcinoma and two had cutaneous melanoma. In the dose-escalation cohort, 75% to 90% of patients were male, and the mean age was roughly 60 years with a range of roughly 23 to 90. Of the approximately 54 patients in dose escalation, approximately 20 had hepatocellular carcinoma, around 15 had melanoma, 9 had renal cell carcinoma and 9 had head and neck cancer.

About this clone: Its antigen is still unknown. No base qualities exist here, and no much larger clone lies one base off it.

Patients with a history of autoimmune disease or receiving systemic immunosuppression were excluded from the trial. Peripheral blood for TCR sequencing was collected from all dose cohorts at baseline, on cycle 4 day 1, and on cycle 7 day 1. The samples were taken from a phase I, first-in-human, multicenter, open-label dose-escalation trial of ivuxolimab. Adults with locally advanced or metastatic head and neck squamous cell, hepatocellular, melanoma or renal cell carcinoma were enrolled in the trial. Before TCR sequencing, CD4+ T cells and CD8+ T cells from peripheral blood were sorted into separate populations. Genomic DNA was isolated from the sorted cells so that the TCRbeta CDR3 region could be sequenced. The immunoSEQ Assay was used for sequencing of TCRbeta CDR3 regions. Not all clones reach the TCRdb copy of this immuneACCESS table, which keeps in-frame sequences only. Checked studies attribute under half of the gap to unresolved V genes and leave the rest unexplained. The sample records around 26,000 clones, about 85% of which are singletons. The ten largest clones take up 34% of the sample.

The trim is 2 bases for V and 5 bases for J, with a gap of 7 bases between the germline ends. Inclusive of the bounding cysteine and phenylalanine, the CDR3 is 13 residues long. The kept DNA is CDR3 alone, 39 bases in frame from the first base. CDR1 SEHNR and CDR2 FQNEAQ are derived from the germline V gene (reference sequence). General findings and caveats noted by the study authors: After ivuxolimab, expanded clones were on average more numerous among CD8+ T cells than among CD4+ T cells. The antigen specificity of the clonally expanded peripheral T cells was not determined. Low levels of normalized T-cell clonal expansion were also seen in some patients who did not respond. Clonal expansion of both CD4+ and CD8+ blood T cells was observed from baseline to week 6 at doses 0.1 to 3.0 mg/kg. In the 0.1-3.0 mg/kg groups, partial responders had among the lowest normalized peripheral clonal expansion, particularly in CD8+ T cells.

The source material was CD4+ or CD8+ T cells sorted from blood, sampled in a trial of the OX40 agonist ivuxolimab. This TCR came from an adult with an advanced solid tumor such as melanoma, head and neck, liver or kidney cancer. The sequence joins TRBV7-9 to TRBJ2-1; there is no confident call for the D gene. The CDR3 corresponds to CASSLTRNNEQFF. The DNA is TGTGCCAGCAGCTTAACCCGGAACAATGAGCAGTTCTTC.